The 17 T cell receptor beta chains given below trace back to one sample, sequenced in a study of T cell responses to AZD1222 COVID-19 vaccine. Method: immunoSEQ multiplex PCR; TCRdb's copy keeps in-frame clones and lacks some. The data contain roughly 180,000 clones, about 90% of them singletons. The source material was peripheral blood, sampled on day 0 of AZD1222 vaccination. These receptors all stem from an adult in good health.

The chain combines TRBV28 with TRBJ1-1, with D maybe TRBD1 (5 bases). V was trimmed by 6 bases and J by 4 bases, leaving 21 bases between them. CDR1 is MDHEN, CDR2 SYDVKM, per germline. CDR3 length: 16 residues. As DNA, the CDR3 is TGTGCCAGCAGCTATAAGAAGGGGCACCCTAGCACTGAAGCTTTCTTT. This encodes CASSYKKGHPSTEAFF.

The rearrangement uses TRBV7-8 and TRBJ2-7, with TRBD1 identical over 9 bases. The V segment lost 4 bases and the J segment 0 bases; nucleotides outside the gene matches: 7. The CDR3 is 16 amino acids. Germline values: CDR1 SGHVS, CDR2 FQNEAQ. The CDR3 sequence is CASSSGTGFLSYEQYF. DNA of the CDR3: TGTGCCAGCAGCTCCGGGACAGGGTTTCTCTCCTACGAGCAGTACTTC. Combining the CDR3 with reference TRBV7-8 and TRBJ2-7 gives the whole variable domain GAGVSQSPRYKVAKRGQDVALRCDPISGHVSLFWYQQALGQGPEFLTYFQNEAQLDKSGLPSDRFFAERPEGSVSTLKIQRTQQEDSAVYLCASSSGTGFLSYEQYFGPGTRLTVT.

The chain recombines TRBV3-1 (or the pseudogene TRBV3-2) with TRBJ1-1; D gene uncertain. Germline lookup yields CDR1 LGHDT and CDR2 YNNKEL (reference sequence). The germline V and J ends were trimmed by 4 bases and 0 bases, with 3 bases remaining between them. The length of the CDR3 is 12 residues. The CDR3 DNA reads TGTGCCAGCAGCCCAATGAACACTGAAGCTTTCTTT. It yields the protein CASSPMNTEAFF.

This chain links TRBV6-5 with TRBJ1-3; D gene uncertain. Germline V lookup: CDR1 MNHEY, CDR2 SVGAGI. There are 12 residues in the CDR3. V shed 6 bases and J shed 7 bases, with 10 bases lying between them. The CDR3 nucleotides are TGTGCCAGCAGGACTCCGGGTAACACCATATATTTT. Its translation: CASRTPGNTIYF.

The chain carries TRBV7-9 and TRBJ1-1; unclear D gene. Germline-derived CDR1 and CDR2 are SEHNR and FQNEAQ (reference sequence). Trimming left V 2 bases short and J 0 bases short, with 10 bases between. CDR3 size: 15 residues. CDR3 region: CASSLQPGVNTEAFF. The DNA of the CDR3 is TGTGCCAGCAGCTTACAACCCGGGGTGAACACTGAAGCTTTCTTT. The variable domain in full, with the rest retrieved from reference TRBV7-9 and TRBJ1-1, is DTGVSQNPRHKITKRGQNVTFRCDPISEHNRLYWYRQTLGQGPEFLTYFQNEAQLEKSRLLSDRFSAERPKGSFSTLEIQRTEQGDSAMYLCASSLQPGVNTEAFFGQGTRLTVV.

This clone was observed a single time. The chain is built from TRBV10-3 and TRBJ2-7; tentatively, D is TRBD1 or TRBD2 (7 bases each). Germline V gene lookup returns CDR1 ENHRY and CDR2 SYGVKD. This CDR3 comprises 16 residues. V gave up 2 bases and J gave up 1 base, with 15 bases separating them. In nucleotides, the CDR3 is TGTGCCATCAGTGAGCCAGGGGAGGGACAGTCCTACGAGCAGTACTTC. Translation gives CAISEPGEGQSYEQYF.

The rearrangement links TRBV27 to TRBJ2-7; no firm D call. The CDR3 has 12 residues. Germline lookup yields CDR1 MNHEY and CDR2 SMNVEV (reference sequence). V was pared by 5 bases and J by 0 bases, with 5 bases between. The CDR3 loop is CASSPSSYEQYF. CDR3 DNA sequence: TGTGCCAGCAGTCCGTCCTCCTACGAGCAGTACTTC.

This sequence joins TRBV5-1 and TRBJ2-2, with 10 positions matching TRBD1. This CDR3 has 17 residues. In germline, CDR1 is SGHRS, CDR2 YFSETQ. With 6 bases clipped from V and 5 bases from J, the junction kept 13 bases outside the gene matches. The CDR3 DNA reads as TGCGCCAGCATCTCAAACCCGGGACAGGGGAAGACCGGGGAGCTGTTTTTT. Residues: CASISNPGQGKTGELFF.

The chain couples TRBV4-3 to TRBJ2-2; D is ambiguous. The CDR3 is 15 amino acids. The V gene lost 0 bases and the J gene lost 2 bases, with 7 bases spanning the gap. Germline V gene data show CDR1 as LGHNA and CDR2 as YSLEER. The CDR3 reads CASSQDVANTGELFF. As DNA, the CDR3 is TGCGCCAGCAGCCAAGACGTAGCCAACACCGGGGAGCTGTTTTTT.

This clone came up a few times. The chain is built from TRBV7-2 and TRBJ2-2; 7 bases are a match to TRBD2. The CDR3 covers 15 residues. In germline, CDR1 is SGHTA, CDR2 FQGNSA. Trimming at V came to 3 bases and at J to 5 bases, leaving 6 bases not matched to a gene. The CDR3 DNA sequence: TGTGCCAGCAGCTTTAGCGGGTATGGGACCGGGGAGCTGTTTTTT. Translated, it gives CASSFSGYGTGELFF.

DNA of the CDR3: TGTGCCACCAGTGAGAGCGGACAGGGGGATGCAGATACGCAGTATTTT. It yields the protein CATSESGQGDADTQYF. The chain employs TRBV24-1 and TRBJ2-3; 10 bases are a match to TRBD1. CDR1 KGHDR and CDR2 SFDVKD come from the germline V gene. CDR3 length: 16 residues. The junction had 7 bases not matched to a gene; V was cut back by 4 bases and J by 4 bases.

The J gene is TRBJ2-1, the V gene TRBV5-6, with a weak D call TRBD2 (5 bases). Germline values: CDR1 SGHDT, CDR2 YYEEEE. The CDR3 covers 14 residues. The germline V and J ends were trimmed by 0 bases and 8 bases, with 12 bases remaining between them. The CDR3 loop is CASSLELVFHEQFF. The CDR3, as DNA: TGTGCCAGCAGCTTGGAACTAGTATTTCATGAGCAGTTCTTC.

The chain uses TRBV12-3 or TRBV12-4 and TRBJ1-2; D unclear. CDR3 length: 13 residues. Trimming cost V 1 base and J 7 bases, with 10 bases left between them. For the CDR3, the DNA is TGTGCCAGCAGTTTAGGTGGGGTAGGTGGCTACACCTTC. Translating gives CASSLGGVGGYTF.

V and J are TRBV6-5 and TRBJ2-7; D is perhaps TRBD1 or TRBD2 (7 bases each). CDR1 and CDR2 from the germline V gene are MNHEY and SVGAGI. V was pared by 4 bases and J by 6 bases, with 16 bases between. The CDR3 spans 14 residues. Here the CDR3 DNA reads TGTGCCAGCAGTTTGACAGGGAGGGTCGGCGAGCAGTACTTC. Translation gives CASSLTGRVGEQYF.

The V gene is TRBV11-2, the J gene TRBJ2-3, with D hard to call. Germline V gene data show CDR1 as SGHAT and CDR2 as FQNNGV. This CDR3 region has 18 residues. The V end was cut by 0 bases, the J end by 3 bases, with 19 bases between. The CDR3 loop is CASSLDRPRVGGTDTQYF. The CDR3, as DNA: TGTGCCAGCAGCTTAGATCGGCCCCGGGTAGGTGGAACAGATACGCAGTATTTT.

This clone has a handful of counts. This rearrangement joins TRBV24-1 to TRBJ1-2; D remains ambiguous. Germline-derived CDR1 and CDR2 are KGHDR and SFDVKD. The germline V and J ends were trimmed by 7 bases and 7 bases, with 15 bases remaining between them. This CDR3 has 13 residues. The CDR3 DNA is TGTGCCACCAGAGAAGGTGGGTCTGCTGGCTACACCTTC. Translation gives CATREGGSAGYTF.

This clone was observed a single time. V and J are TRBV3-1 (or the pseudogene TRBV3-2) and TRBJ1-2; 7 bases fit TRBD1. CDR3 length: 14 residues. Unmatched junction bases numbered 8, after V lost 8 bases and J lost 2 bases. Germline V gene data show CDR1 as LGHDT and CDR2 as YNNKEL (reference sequence). The CDR3 DNA is TGTGCCAGCCGTCAAGGGGGCAGCAACTATGGCTACACCTTC. Its translation: CASRQGGSNYGYTF.